The following is a T cell receptor beta chain sequence with its context. This entry comes from a study of shared clonotypes between healthy human individuals. At deep level, the assay was performed. Only in-frame clones appear in the TCRdb table, and some are missing; sequencing was by immunoSEQ multiplex PCR. Altogether under 550,000 clones are present, almost 97% being singletons, with the ten largest covering roughly 0.06%. This CDR3 comprises 15 residues. After removal of 4 bases from V and 3 bases from J, the junction contained 9 bases not matched to a gene. Germline lookup yields CDR1 GTSNPN and CDR2 SVGIG (reference sequence).

The origin of this receptor is a woman in her thirties in good health. Sequencing used naive CD4+ T cells sorted from blood. The subset denotes: CD45RA+ positively selected. The chain is built from TRBV30 and TRBJ2-5; 9 bases are shared with TRBD1. CDR3 residues: CAWNGQGTMEETQYF. The CDR3 nucleotides read TGTGCCTGGAATGGACAGGGGACGATGGAAGAGACCCAGTACTTC.